This T cell receptor beta chain was documented in a study of response to subunit inactivated influenza vaccine. As to this clonotype: Sequence at one end of the junction differs from germline and may be a read error.

This CDR3 comprises 13 residues. Germline CDR1 and CDR2: MGHRA and YSYEKL. TCRdb processed the RT-PCR reads anew with MiXCR; each CDR3 protein has one entry. The sample consists of roughly 500,000 distinct CDR3 sequences, 25% of them appearing once. This receptor was obtained from a man over 45 who received an inactivated influenza vaccine. This material consisted of CD4+ T cells sorted from PBMCs, taken less than 6 days after vaccination. V and J are TRBV4-1 and TRBJ2-6, with a tentative D call TRBD2 (6 bases). In DNA form, the CDR3 reads TGCGCCAGCAGCCAAGACCCCTCACGGAGGGCTGAATTC. Translated: CASSQDPSRRAEF.